This TCR beta chain derives from a study of blood T cell repertoires in COVID-19. In the source study's methods: The authors estimated nucleated cell counts from reference gene primer amplification. Libraries were prepared by immunoSEQ multiplex PCR; TCRdb keeps only in-frame clonotypes and omits some of them. D and trimming were read from the DNA, whereas the V and J calls and clone size are those reported in that table. The profile shows about 160,000 clones, around 89% of them singletons. Each recovered donor of Cohort 3 presented with two negative PCRs, clearance, or symptom resolution. Sequencing was performed on PBMCs or T cells enriched from blood (not recorded which). The sequence was collected from a woman in her fifties or sixties who had recovered from COVID-19.

In DNA, the CDR3 is TGCGCCAGCAGCCAAGATCTGGGAGACTATGGCTACACCTTC. Amino acids: CASSQDLGDYGYTF. The V gene is TRBV4-3, the J gene TRBJ1-2; D uncertain. V was cut by 0 bases and J by 3 bases, with 8 bases left in between. Germline V gene data show CDR1 as LGHNA and CDR2 as YSLEER. The CDR3 consists of 14 residues.